Below are 6 T cell receptor beta chains sequenced from a single sample in a study of blood T cell repertoires in COVID-19. Measured with immunoSEQ multiplex PCR; TCRdb has only the in-frame clones, and not every one. The data show around 170,000 clones, approximately 78% seen once. Sample: peripheral blood. All receptors come from a woman over 75 with COVID-19, enrolled during active disease.

The genes are TRBV5-1 and TRBJ2-3, with D possibly TRBD1 on 5 matching bases. Trimming cost V 7 bases and J 1 base, with 16 bases left between them. The V gene's germline CDR1 is SGHRS and CDR2 YFSETQ. CDR3 length equals 15 residues. In DNA, the CDR3 is TGCGCCAGCGCGGACAAGCACCAGGGCACAGATACGCAGTATTTT. This gives the protein CASADKHQGTDTQYF.

The chain carries TRBV7-9 and TRBJ1-2; D remains unclear. Deletions cut 2 bases from V and 2 bases from J, with 9 bases between. CDR3 length: 14 residues. The germline V gene encodes CDR1 SEHNR and CDR2 FQNEAQ (reference sequence). Here the CDR3 DNA reads TGTGCCAGCAGCTTAATTGGCGGCAACTATGGCTACACCTTC. Protein sequence: CASSLIGGNYGYTF.

Ten or more counts support this clone. The J gene is TRBJ1-2, the V gene TRBV27, with D hard to call. V was cut by 6 bases and J by 4 bases, with 15 bases left in between. Germline lookup yields CDR1 MNHEY and CDR2 SMNVEV (reference sequence). The CDR3 is made up of 14 amino acids. CDR3 DNA: TGTGCCAGCAGCGCCCGCGGCAGTCCCTATGGCTACACCTTC. Its protein product is CASSARGSPYGYTF.

The CDR3 loop is CASSRRGGGETQYF. Here the CDR3 DNA reads TGTGCCAGCAGCAGAAGGGGGGGCGGAGAGACCCAGTACTTC. This sequence joins TRBV7-9 and TRBJ2-5; weak D call: TRBD2 (7 bases). CDR3 length equals 14 residues. From germline, CDR1 is SEHNR and CDR2 FQNEAQ (reference sequence). With 5 bases removed from V and 4 bases from J, the gap between germline ends came to 14 bases.

The gene calls are TRBV3-1 (or the pseudogene TRBV3-2) and TRBJ2-5; 10 bases line up with TRBD2. The V segment lost 4 bases and the J segment 1 base; nucleotides outside the gene matches: 6. Germline CDR1 is LGHDT and CDR2 is YNNKEL (reference sequence). This CDR3 has 16 residues. The CDR3 loop reads CASSPELAGAQETQYF. For the CDR3, the DNA is TGTGCCAGCAGCCCCGAGCTAGCGGGGGCCCAAGAGACCCAGTACTTC.

The V and J genes are TRBV4-1 and TRBJ2-2, with TRBD1 matching 7 bases. Germline CDR1 reads MGHRA; CDR2 reads YSYEKL. Trimming removed 2 bases from V and 8 bases from J; junction bases left unmatched: 8. This CDR3 is 15 amino acids long. The CDR3 bases are TGCGCCAGCAGCCAAAGAGGGGGCGAGGCTGGGGAGCTGTTTTTT. Its translation: CASSQRGGEAGELFF.